This paragraph reports one T cell receptor beta chain. Its antigen is unknown. The ends were cut back, 10 bases at V and 4 bases at J, with 14 bases in the middle. The CDR3 runs 14 residues. CDR1 and CDR2 from the germline V gene are MDHEN and SYDVKM. These data belong to a study of T cell responses to AZD1222 COVID-19 vaccine. Study-wide points: Spike-specific TCR depth and breadth grew after two AZD1222 doses. Most donors were white British and more were female, and clonal diversity was possibly underestimated.

Assay used: immunoSEQ multiplex PCR; TCRdb lists only in-frame clones, some missing. The table includes some 96,000 clones, around 90% detected once. Sequenced here: peripheral blood, sampled on day 0 of AZD1222 vaccination. The rearrangement uses TRBV28 and TRBJ2-6; D uncertain. The clonotype originates from an adult in good health. CDR3: CATQKAIGANVLTF. The CDR3 DNA follows: TGTGCCACCCAGAAGGCGATAGGGGCCAACGTCCTGACTTTC.